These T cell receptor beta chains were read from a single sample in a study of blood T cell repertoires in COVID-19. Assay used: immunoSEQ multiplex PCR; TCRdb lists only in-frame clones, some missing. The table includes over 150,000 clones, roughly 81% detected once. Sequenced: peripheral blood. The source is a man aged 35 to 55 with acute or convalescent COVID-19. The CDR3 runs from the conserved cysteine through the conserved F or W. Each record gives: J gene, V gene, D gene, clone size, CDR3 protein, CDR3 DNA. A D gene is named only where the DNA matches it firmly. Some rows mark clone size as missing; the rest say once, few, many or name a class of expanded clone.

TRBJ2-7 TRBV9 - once CASSLTSMTANAYEQYF TGTGCCAGCAGCCTTACATCGATGACAGCGAACGCCTACGAGCAGTACTTC
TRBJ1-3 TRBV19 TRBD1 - CARAPDRVAIYF TGTGCCAGAGCACCCGACAGGGTGGCCATATATTTT
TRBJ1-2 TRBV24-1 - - CATSDLRGRASRGYTF TGTGCCACCAGTGATTTGCGAGGCAGAGCATCCCGTGGCTACACCTTC
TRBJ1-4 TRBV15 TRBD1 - CATSRSGQHNEKLFF TGTGCCACCAGCAGATCGGGACAGCATAATGAAAAACTGTTTTTT
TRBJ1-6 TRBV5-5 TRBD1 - CASSLGGQGRALHF TGTGCCAGCAGCTTGGGGGGACAGGGTCGGGCCCTCCACTTT
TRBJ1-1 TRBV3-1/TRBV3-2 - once CASSQLPRQLNTEAFF TGTGCCAGCAGCCAACTACCAAGACAGCTGAACACTGAAGCTTTCTTT
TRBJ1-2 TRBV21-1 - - CASSKPEYDISDAYTF TGTGCCAGCAGCAAGCCAGAATATGACATCTCGGATGCCTACACCTTC
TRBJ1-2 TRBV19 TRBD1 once CASRSNQDRRIYGYTF TGTGCCAGTAGGTCAAATCAGGACAGGAGAATCTATGGCTACACCTTC
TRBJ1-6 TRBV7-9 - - CASRVLGGDNSPLHF TGTGCCAGCAGAGTACTAGGGGGTGATAATTCACCCCTCCACTTT
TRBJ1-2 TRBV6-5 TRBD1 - CASRPDRGAYGYTF TGTGCCAGCAGGCCCGACAGGGGCGCCTATGGCTACACCTTC
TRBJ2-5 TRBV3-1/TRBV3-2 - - CASSQTLRDTPETQYF TGTGCCAGCAGCCAGACGCTACGGGACACTCCGGAGACCCAGTACTTC
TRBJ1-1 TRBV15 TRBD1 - CATSRAIQGGTEAFF TGTGCCACCAGCAGAGCAATACAGGGGGGCACTGAAGCTTTCTTT
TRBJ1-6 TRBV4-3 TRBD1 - CASSQGTGEVNSPLHF TGCGCCAGCAGCCAAGGGACAGGGGAGGTTAATTCACCCCTCCACTTT
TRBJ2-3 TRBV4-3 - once CASSQDGDTQYF TGCGCCAGCAGCCAAGACGGGGATACGCAGTATTTT
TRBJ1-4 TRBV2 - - CASSGGGNEKLFF TGTGCCAGCAGCGGGGGAGGGAATGAAAAACTGTTTTTT
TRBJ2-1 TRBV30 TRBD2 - CAWRTSVSEQFF TGTGCCTGGAGGACTAGCGTTAGTGAGCAGTTCTTC
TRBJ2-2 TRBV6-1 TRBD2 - CASSVRPTSGGMTGELFF TGTGCCAGCAGTGTTCGCCCGACTAGCGGGGGTATGACCGGGGAGCTGTTTTTT
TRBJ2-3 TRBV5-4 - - CASSLRGGSGTDTQYF TGTGCCAGCAGCTTGAGGGGGGGGAGTGGCACAGATACGCAGTATTTT
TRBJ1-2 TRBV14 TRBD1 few CASSPLGGGANYGYTF TGTGCCAGCAGCCCCCTAGGAGGGGGCGCGAACTATGGCTACACCTTC
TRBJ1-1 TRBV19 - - CASSIRGTEAFF TGTGCCAGTAGTATCAGGGGCACTGAAGCTTTCTTT
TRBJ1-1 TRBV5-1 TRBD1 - CASSLGQGRTNTEAFF TGCGCCAGCAGCTTGGGACAGGGGCGGACGAACACTGAAGCTTTCTTT
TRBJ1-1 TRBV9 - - CASSATPDTYLLF TGTGCCAGCAGCGCGACCCCGGACACCTACCTTCTCTTT
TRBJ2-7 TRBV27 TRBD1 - CASSPGQGPYEQYF TGTGCCAGCAGTCCGGGACAGGGGCCCTACGAGCAGTACTTC
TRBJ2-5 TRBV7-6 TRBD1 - CASSSEGQGGETQYF TGTGCCAGCAGCTCCGAAGGACAGGGGGGCGAGACCCAGTACTTC
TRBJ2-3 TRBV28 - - CASSFITDTQYF TGTGCCAGCAGTTTTATCACAGATACGCAGTATTTT
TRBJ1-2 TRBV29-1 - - CSAPALDSSLYGYTF TGCAGCGCCCCTGCCCTGGACAGTTCACTCTATGGCTACACCTTC
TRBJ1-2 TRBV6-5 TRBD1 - CASSYRQGSYGYTF TGTGCCAGCAGCTATCGACAGGGAAGCTATGGCTACACCTTC
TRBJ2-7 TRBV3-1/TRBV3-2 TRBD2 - CASSLVGLAGDVREQYF TGTGCCAGCAGCCTCGTCGGTCTAGCGGGGGACGTTCGCGAGCAGTACTTC
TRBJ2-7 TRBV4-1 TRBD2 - CASSQTSGESYEQYF TGCGCCAGCAGCCAAACTAGCGGGGAATCCTACGAGCAGTACTTC
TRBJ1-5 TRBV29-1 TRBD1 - CSVGSQGGQPQHF TGCAGCGTTGGGAGCCAGGGGGGTCAGCCCCAGCATTTT
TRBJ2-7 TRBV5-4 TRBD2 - CASSPGGFPYEQYF TGTGCCAGCAGCCCGGGGGGGTTCCCCTACGAGCAGTACTTC